The next 9 T cell receptor beta chains were all read from a single sample in a study of beta chain features in type 1 diabetes (dated by TCRdb to about 2018). Preparation of the library involved the immunoSEQ multiplex PCR assay. The entire isolated RNA was reverse transcribed using the High Capacity cDNA Reverse Transcription Kit, and thus expressed TCRB transcripts were sequenced. Here the immuneACCESS table is served through TCRdb, limited to in-frame sequences with V and J called. Missing clones are a known gap in these copies; in checked studies unresolved V genes cover under half, and the rest lacks a known reason. The sample table contains 60,000 or so clones; only one count was recorded for over 50% of them. The ten largest clones represent about 2.2% of the sample. The specimen sequenced was Tregs from blood. Per the publication, the cell subset or site label means: regulatory CD4+ T cells. These receptors all come from a woman between 18 and 29 years old in good health.

J is TRBJ2-7 and V is TRBV5-1, with TRBD1 matching 12 bases. The CDR3 length is 15 residues. V shed 2 bases, J shed 4 bases, and the junction held 4 bases outside the gene matches. Germline-derived CDR1 and CDR2 are SGHRS and YFSETQ. CDR3 sequence reads: CASSFSGQGAYEQYF. The DNA for the CDR3 is TGCGCCAGCAGCTTTTCGGGACAGGGGGCGTACGAGCAGTACTTC.

This chain uses TRBV29-1 with TRBJ1-1; weak D call: TRBD1 (5 bases). There are 13 residues in the CDR3. The germline gives CDR1 SQVTM, CDR2 ANQGSEA. Trimming stripped 2 bases from V and 4 bases from J, with 11 bases between. The CDR3 DNA follows: TGCAGCGTTGAAAGGGAGGGGAGCACTGAAGCTTTCTTT. This gives the protein CSVEREGSTEAFF.

The chain carries TRBV6-5 and TRBJ1-2; no firm D call. The V end was cut by 0 bases, the J end by 3 bases, with 8 bases between. The CDR3 sequence is 14 residues long. In germline, CDR1 is MNHEY, CDR2 SVGAGI. The CDR3: CASSYSRRYYGYTF. Written as DNA, the CDR3 is TGTGCCAGCAGTTACTCCAGGCGTTACTATGGCTACACCTTC.

This chain connects TRBV28 to TRBJ2-2; 7 bases line up with TRBD1. The CDR3 is made up of 14 amino acids. Trimming at V came to 5 bases and at J to 3 bases, leaving 3 bases not matched to a gene. Germline V gene sequence: CDR1 MDHEN, CDR2 SYDVKM. The CDR3 reads CASSPGQYTGELFF. The CDR3 nucleotides read TGTGCCAGCAGTCCGGGACAGTACACCGGGGAGCTGTTTTTT.

The chain is built from TRBV7-2 and TRBJ1-1; tentatively, D is TRBD1 (5 bases). The V gene's germline CDR1 is SGHTA and CDR2 FQGNSA. Trimming stripped 5 bases from V and 4 bases from J, with 17 bases between. The CDR3 consists of 15 residues. This CDR3 reads CASSRVGGMATEAFF. Here the CDR3 DNA reads TGTGCCAGCAGCCGAGTTGGGGGGATGGCCACTGAAGCTTTCTTT.

This chain joins TRBV27 and TRBJ2-7; D possibly corresponds to TRBD2 (5 bases). Looked up from germline, CDR1 is MNHEY and CDR2 is SMNVEV (reference sequence). Trimming took off 3 bases at V and 1 base at J, with 7 bases between the two ends. This CDR3 region has 13 residues. The chain's CDR3 is CASSFVASYEQYF. In nucleotides, the CDR3 is TGTGCCAGCAGTTTTGTAGCGTCCTACGAGCAGTACTTC.

This chain links TRBV27 with TRBJ2-7; tentatively, D is TRBD2 (5 bases). The length of the CDR3 is 11 residues. The germline V gene encodes CDR1 MNHEY and CDR2 SMNVEV (reference sequence). V shed 5 bases and J shed 7 bases, with 9 bases lying between them. The CDR3 spells CASSPGLEQYF. In DNA, the CDR3 is TGTGCCAGCAGTCCTGGACTGGAGCAGTACTTC.

This clone was detected only a few times. J is TRBJ2-5 and V is TRBV7-9; D is perhaps TRBD2 (6 bases). V lost 9 bases and J lost 1, with 12 bases in between. Germline V gene lookup returns CDR1 SEHNR and CDR2 FQNEAQ (reference sequence). This CDR3 region has 13 residues. The CDR3: CASLRGTQETQYF. In nucleotides, the CDR3 is TGTGCCAGTCTCCGGGGGACCCAAGAGACCCAGTACTTC. Based on the CDR3 plus reference TRBV7-9 and TRBJ2-5, the full variable domain is DTGVSQNPRHKITKRGQNVTFRCDPISEHNRLYWYRQTLGQGPEFLTYFQNEAQLEKSRLLSDRFSAERPKGSFSTLEIQRTEQGDSAMYLCASLRGTQETQYFGPGTRLLVL.

The chain has TRBV7-2 and TRBJ2-7; the match to TRBD2 covers 8 bases. CDR3 length: 15 amino acids. J was trimmed by 0 bases and V by 5 bases; bases with no gene match: 6. Germline-derived CDR1 and CDR2 are SGHTA and FQGNSA. This CDR3 reads CASSGGGMYSYEQYF. The CDR3 nucleotides are TGTGCCAGCAGCGGCGGGGGGATGTACTCCTACGAGCAGTACTTC.